This T cell receptor beta chain was captured by sequencing in a study of blood T cell repertoires in COVID-19. The wider study: Samples of COVID-19 (acute and convalescent) were obtained from the United States, Italy and Spain. Sources were T cells, B-cell-depleted T cells, or PBMCs; the material itself was cDNA or gDNA.

The germline CDR1 and CDR2 sequences are MNHEY and SVGAGI. With 6 bases clipped from V and 7 bases from J, the junction kept 10 bases outside the gene matches. This CDR3 is 15 amino acids long. Per the original data handling: Amplification with reference gene primers provided the estimates of nucleated cell counts. Libraries were prepared by immunoSEQ multiplex PCR; TCRdb keeps only in-frame clonotypes and omits some of them. The V and J calls and the clone size are those of that table, but D and trimming were determined from the DNA. Of some 110,000 clones in the sample, 75% to 95% were seen once. This sequence was found in a human donor in a cohort sampled during active COVID-19. The specimen sequenced was peripheral blood. The chain combines TRBV6-5 with TRBJ2-7; 12 bases fit TRBD1. The CDR3 spells CASRLGTGGLGEQYF. The CDR3 nucleotides are TGTGCCAGCAGGCTGGGGACAGGGGGCCTAGGGGAGCAGTACTTC.